This T cell receptor (beta chain) derives from a study of shared clonotypes between healthy human individuals. Study findings and constraints: Researchers sampled blood only, noting tissue repertoires likely differ. What rarefaction showed was incomplete sorted-subset sequencing despite large depth.

An approximately 200 ng quantity of DNA, 25,000 to 30,000 T cell genomes, went into the sorted-subset replicate PCRs. The protocol was immunoSEQ multiplex PCR, while the TCRdb copy is restricted to in-frame clones and leaves out a portion. This sample carries around 1,100,000 clones, roughly 80% of them seen once, and the ten largest clones take 0.89%. In the case of this clone: Its antigen is currently unknown.

This CDR3 contains 14 residues. The germline V gene encodes CDR1 ENHRY and CDR2 SYGVKD. V lost 10 bases and J lost 5; bases outside the gene matches: 11. Sequencing used memory CD4+ T cells from PBMCs. As to subset: CD45RA-negative fraction. The receptor comes from a man aged 18 to 29 in good health. Some clones in this sample may be carry-over from other donors' samples. The J gene is TRBJ2-7, the V gene TRBV10-3, with TRBD2 matching 10 bases. The CDR3 here is CATRSGRDLNEQYF. DNA of the CDR3: TGTGCCACCCGCAGCGGGAGGGATTTAAACGAGCAGTACTTC.